Included here is one T cell receptor (beta chain) sequence, with context. Antigen: not known. The sample comes from a study of CD8+ T cells in alopecia areata. For the study at large: Patients received oral tofacitinib, 5 to 10 mg twice daily, for moderate-to-severe alopecia areata. Patients given treatment had severity scored by the percentage of scalp area affected. Findings and caveats of the study: Baseline CD8+ expansion's link to response remains uncertain, as there was one nonresponder. Scalp clonality and expanded CD8+ clones among the top 100 were significantly decreased by tofacitinib.

Looked up from germline, CDR1 is SEHNR and CDR2 is FQNEAQ (reference sequence). This CDR3 has 14 amino acids. Trimming removed 1 base at V and 1 base at J, with 7 bases between. Treatment indicated: oral pan-JAK inhibitor, 5-10 mg twice daily. Isolated RNA was reverse transcribed into cDNA used as the sequencing template. Profiled with immunoSEQ multiplex PCR; TCRdb holds only in-frame clones, not every one. The data hold around 150,000 clones, with around three fifths observed a single time. This TCR was sampled from a human donor with alopecia areata. The specimen comprised CD4+ T cells sorted from blood, sampled at week 4, from a patient treated with tofacitinib. This chain joins TRBV7-9 and TRBJ1-1; D call uncertain. In DNA, the CDR3 is TGTGCCAGCAGCTTAGATGTGGCGAACACTGAAGCTTTCTTT. It yields the protein CASSLDVANTEAFF. Looking up the rest from reference TRBV7-9 and TRBJ1-1 gives the full variable domain: DTGVSQNPRHKITKRGQNVTFRCDPISEHNRLYWYRQTLGQGPEFLTYFQNEAQLEKSRLLSDRFSAERPKGSFSTLEIQRTEQGDSAMYLCASSLDVANTEAFFGQGTRLTVV.